This T cell receptor beta chain was observed in a study of cytomegalovirus exposure and HLA in healthy donors. Though nominally healthy at sampling, donors likely had unrecorded immune exposures. With respect to this clone: Its antigen is not known.

60 Vbeta and 13 Jbeta primers were used in PCR. In the original workflow: In a later analysis, the count reached some 88 million unique TCR beta chains, with 10 million to 14 million shared. Only in-frame clones appear in the TCRdb table, and some are missing; sequencing was by immunoSEQ multiplex PCR. D and trimming were read from the DNA, whereas the V and J calls and clone size are those reported in that table. The sample contains 85,000 to 100,000 clones, 80% of which appear only once. V lost 1 base, J lost 1 base, and 10 bases lay in between. This CDR3 spans 15 amino acids. The germline V gene has CDR1 SEHNR and CDR2 FQNEAQ (reference sequence). General study points: The study flagged approximately 180 TCR beta chains as cytomegalovirus-associated. Accurate HLA-A and HLA-B prediction from TCR beta sequences was reported for most subjects.

The material sequenced was PBMCs. This clonotype was obtained from a man younger than 45 in good health and CMV-seronegative. V is TRBV7-9 and J is TRBJ1-1, with no clear D. The CDR3 is CASSLDPRGNTEAFF. In DNA form, the CDR3 reads TGTGCCAGCAGCTTAGACCCCCGGGGGAACACTGAAGCTTTCTTT.